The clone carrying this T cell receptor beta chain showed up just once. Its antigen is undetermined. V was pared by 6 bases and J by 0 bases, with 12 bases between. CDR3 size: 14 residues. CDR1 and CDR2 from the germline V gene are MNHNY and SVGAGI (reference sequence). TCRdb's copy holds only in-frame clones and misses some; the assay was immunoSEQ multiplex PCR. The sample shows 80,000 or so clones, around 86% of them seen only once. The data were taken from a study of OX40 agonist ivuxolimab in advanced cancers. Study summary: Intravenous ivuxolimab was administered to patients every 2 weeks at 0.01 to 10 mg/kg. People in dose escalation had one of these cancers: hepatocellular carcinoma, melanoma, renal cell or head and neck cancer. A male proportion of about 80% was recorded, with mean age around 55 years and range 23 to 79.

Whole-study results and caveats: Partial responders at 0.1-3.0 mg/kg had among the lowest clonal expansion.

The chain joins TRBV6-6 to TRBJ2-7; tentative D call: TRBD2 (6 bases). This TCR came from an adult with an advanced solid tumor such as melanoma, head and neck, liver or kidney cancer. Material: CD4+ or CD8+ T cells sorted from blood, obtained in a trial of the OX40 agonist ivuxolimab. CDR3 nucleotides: TGTGCCAGCAGCTATAGCGGATACTCCTACGAGCAGTACTTC. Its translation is CASSYSGYSYEQYF.